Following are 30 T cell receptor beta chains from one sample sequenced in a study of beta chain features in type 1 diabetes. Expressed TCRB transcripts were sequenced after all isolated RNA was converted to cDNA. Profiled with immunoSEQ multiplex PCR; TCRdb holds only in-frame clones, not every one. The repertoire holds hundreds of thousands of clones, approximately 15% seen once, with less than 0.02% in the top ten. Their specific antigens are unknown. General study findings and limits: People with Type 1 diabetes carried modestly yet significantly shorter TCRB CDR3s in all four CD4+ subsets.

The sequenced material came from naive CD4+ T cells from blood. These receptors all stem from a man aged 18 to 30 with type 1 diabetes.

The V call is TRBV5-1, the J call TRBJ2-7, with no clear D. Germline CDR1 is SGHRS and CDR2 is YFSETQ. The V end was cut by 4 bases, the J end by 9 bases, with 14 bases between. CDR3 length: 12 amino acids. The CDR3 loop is CASSLPYGAQYF. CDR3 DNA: TGCGCCAGCAGCCTACCCTATGGTGCGCAGTACTTC.

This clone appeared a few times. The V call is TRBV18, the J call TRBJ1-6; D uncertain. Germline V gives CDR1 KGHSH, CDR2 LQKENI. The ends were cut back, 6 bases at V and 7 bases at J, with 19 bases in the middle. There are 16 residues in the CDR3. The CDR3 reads CASSPRLEASNSPLHF. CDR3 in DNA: TGTGCCAGCTCGCCCAGGCTGGAGGCCTCCAATTCACCCCTCCACTTT.

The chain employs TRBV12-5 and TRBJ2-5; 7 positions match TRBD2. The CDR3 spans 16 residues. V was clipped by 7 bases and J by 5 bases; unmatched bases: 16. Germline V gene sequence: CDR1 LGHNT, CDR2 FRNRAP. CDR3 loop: CASAEELPGGYETQYF. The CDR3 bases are TGTGCTAGTGCCGAAGAACTCCCGGGGGGTTACGAGACCCAGTACTTC.

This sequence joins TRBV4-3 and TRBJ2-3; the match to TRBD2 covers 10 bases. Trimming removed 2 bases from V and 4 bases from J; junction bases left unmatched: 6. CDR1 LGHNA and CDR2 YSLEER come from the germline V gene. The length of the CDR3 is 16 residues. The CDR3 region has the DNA TGCGCCAGCAGCCAACAACTAGCGGGGTGGGCAGATACGCAGTATTTT. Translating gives CASSQQLAGWADTQYF.

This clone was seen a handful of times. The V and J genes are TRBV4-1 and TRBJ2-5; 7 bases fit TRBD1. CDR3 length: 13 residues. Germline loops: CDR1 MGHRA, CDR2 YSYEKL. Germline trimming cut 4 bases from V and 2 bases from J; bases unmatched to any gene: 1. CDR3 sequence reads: CASSRTGQETQYF. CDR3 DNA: TGCGCCAGCAGCCGGACAGGACAAGAGACCCAGTACTTC.

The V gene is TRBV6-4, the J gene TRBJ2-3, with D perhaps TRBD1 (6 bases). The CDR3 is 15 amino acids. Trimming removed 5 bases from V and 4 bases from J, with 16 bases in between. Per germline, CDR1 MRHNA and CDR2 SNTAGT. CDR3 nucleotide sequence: TGTGCCAGCAGTCAACAGGGCCTTGGACCAGATACGCAGTATTTT. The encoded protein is CASSQQGLGPDTQYF.

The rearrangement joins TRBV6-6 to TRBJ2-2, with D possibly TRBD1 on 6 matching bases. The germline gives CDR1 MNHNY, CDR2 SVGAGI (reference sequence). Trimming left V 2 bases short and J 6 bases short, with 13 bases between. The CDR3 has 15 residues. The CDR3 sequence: CASSYGYRVPGELFF. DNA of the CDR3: TGTGCCAGCAGTTACGGCTACAGGGTCCCCGGGGAGCTGTTTTTT.

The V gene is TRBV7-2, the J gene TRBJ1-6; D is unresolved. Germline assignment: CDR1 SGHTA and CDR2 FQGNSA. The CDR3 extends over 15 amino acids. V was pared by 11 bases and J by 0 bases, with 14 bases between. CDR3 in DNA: TGTGCCTCCAGGAGGGATAGCTCCTATAATTCACCCCTCCACTTT. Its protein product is CASRRDSSYNSPLHF.

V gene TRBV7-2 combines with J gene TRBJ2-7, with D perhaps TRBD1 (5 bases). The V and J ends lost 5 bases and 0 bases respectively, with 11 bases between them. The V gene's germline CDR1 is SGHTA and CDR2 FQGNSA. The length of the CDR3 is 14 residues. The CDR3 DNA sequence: TGTGCCAGCAGCCAGGACAATTACTCCTACGAGCAGTACTTC. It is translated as CASSQDNYSYEQYF. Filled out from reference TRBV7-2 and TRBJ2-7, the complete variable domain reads GAGVSQSPSNKVTEKGKDVELRCDPISGHTALYWYRQSLGQGLEFLIYFQGNSAPDKSGLPSDRFSAERTGGSVSTLTIQRTQQEDSAVYLCASSQDNYSYEQYFGPGTRLTVT.

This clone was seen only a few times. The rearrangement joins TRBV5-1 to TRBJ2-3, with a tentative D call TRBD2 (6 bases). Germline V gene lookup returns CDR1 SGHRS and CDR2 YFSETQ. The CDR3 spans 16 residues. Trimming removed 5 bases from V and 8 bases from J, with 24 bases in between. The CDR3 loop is CASRAPGTFPSGTQYF. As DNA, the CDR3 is TGCGCCAGCAGGGCCCCCGGGACTTTCCCGTCCGGTACGCAGTATTTT.

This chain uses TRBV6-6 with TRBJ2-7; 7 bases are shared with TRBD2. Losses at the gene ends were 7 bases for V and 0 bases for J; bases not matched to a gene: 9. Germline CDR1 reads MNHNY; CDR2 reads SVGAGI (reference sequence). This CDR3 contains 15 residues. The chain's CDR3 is CASTPGGGRSYEQYF. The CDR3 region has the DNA TGTGCCAGCACTCCGGGCGGGGGACGCTCCTACGAGCAGTACTTC.

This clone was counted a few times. The DNA for the CDR3 is TGTGCCAGCAGCCTTCGGACTAGCGGTCTAGCGGGTGAGCAGTTCTTC. Protein product: CASSLRTSGLAGEQFF. This sequence joins TRBV9 and TRBJ2-1; 10 positions agree with TRBD2. The CDR3 loop spans 16 amino acids. Germline values: CDR1 SGDLS, CDR2 YYNGEE. V dropped 4 bases and J dropped 9; count of bases not matched to a gene: 13.

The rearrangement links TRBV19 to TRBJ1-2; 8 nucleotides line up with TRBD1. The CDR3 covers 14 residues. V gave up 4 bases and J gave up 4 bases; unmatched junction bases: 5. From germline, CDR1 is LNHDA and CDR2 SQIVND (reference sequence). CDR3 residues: CASSTRQGFYGYTF. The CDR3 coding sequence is TGTGCCAGTAGTACCAGACAGGGGTTCTATGGCTACACCTTC.

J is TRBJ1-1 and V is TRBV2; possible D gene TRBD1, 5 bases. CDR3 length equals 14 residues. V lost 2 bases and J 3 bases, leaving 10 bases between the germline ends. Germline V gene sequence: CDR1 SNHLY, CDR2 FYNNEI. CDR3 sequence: CASSERQGDTEAFF. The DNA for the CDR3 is TGTGCCAGCAGTGAAAGGCAGGGTGACACTGAAGCTTTCTTT.

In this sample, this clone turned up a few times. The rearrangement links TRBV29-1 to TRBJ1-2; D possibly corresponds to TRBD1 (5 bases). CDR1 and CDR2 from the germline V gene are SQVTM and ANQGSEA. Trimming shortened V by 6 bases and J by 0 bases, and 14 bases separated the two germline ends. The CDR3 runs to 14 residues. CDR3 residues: CSVTALTPNYGYTF. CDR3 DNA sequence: TGCAGCGTGACAGCCCTAACCCCTAACTATGGCTACACCTTC. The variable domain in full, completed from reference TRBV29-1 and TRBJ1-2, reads SAVISQKPSRDICQRGTSLTIQCQVDSQVTMMFWYRQQPGQSLTLIATANQGSEATYESGFVIDKFPISRPNLTFSTLTVSNMSPEDSSIYLCSVTALTPNYGYTFGSGTRLTVV.

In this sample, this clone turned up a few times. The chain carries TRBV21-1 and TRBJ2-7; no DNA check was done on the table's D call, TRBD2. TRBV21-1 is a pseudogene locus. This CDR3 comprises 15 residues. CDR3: CASNSRGGSGGEQYF. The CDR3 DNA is TGTGCCAGCAACTCACGGGGAGGATCAGGAGGGGAGCAGTACTTC.

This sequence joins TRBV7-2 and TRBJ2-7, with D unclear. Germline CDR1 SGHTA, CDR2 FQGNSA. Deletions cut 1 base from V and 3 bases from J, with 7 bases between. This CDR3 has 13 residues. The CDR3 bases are TGTGCCAGCAGCTTAGGGCCACGCTACGAGCAGTACTTC. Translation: CASSLGPRYEQYF.

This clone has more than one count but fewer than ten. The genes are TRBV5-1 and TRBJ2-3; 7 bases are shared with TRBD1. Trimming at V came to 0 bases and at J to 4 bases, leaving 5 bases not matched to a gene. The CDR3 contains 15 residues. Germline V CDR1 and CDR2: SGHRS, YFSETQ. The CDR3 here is CASSLAATGADTQYF. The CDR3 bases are TGCGCCAGCAGCTTGGCCGCCACAGGGGCAGATACGCAGTATTTT.

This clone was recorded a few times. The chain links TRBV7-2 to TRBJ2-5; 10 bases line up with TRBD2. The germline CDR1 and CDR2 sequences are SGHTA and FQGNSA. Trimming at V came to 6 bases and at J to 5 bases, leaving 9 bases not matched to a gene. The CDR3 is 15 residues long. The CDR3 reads CASRFSSGGSETQYF. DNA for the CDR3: TGTGCCAGCAGGTTTTCTAGCGGGGGATCGGAGACCCAGTACTTC.

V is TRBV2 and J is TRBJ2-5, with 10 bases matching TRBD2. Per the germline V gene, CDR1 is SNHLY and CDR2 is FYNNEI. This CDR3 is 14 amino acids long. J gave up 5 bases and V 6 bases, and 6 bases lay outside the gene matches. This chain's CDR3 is CASSRLAGAETQYF. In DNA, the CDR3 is TGTGCCAGCAGCAGGCTAGCGGGGGCCGAGACCCAGTACTTC.

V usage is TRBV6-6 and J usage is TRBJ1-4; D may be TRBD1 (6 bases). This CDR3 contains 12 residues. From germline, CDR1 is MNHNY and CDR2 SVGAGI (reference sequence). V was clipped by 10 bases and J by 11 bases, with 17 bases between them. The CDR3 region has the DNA TGTGCCACCAAGGGGGGGCTGGAGAAACTGTTTTTT. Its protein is CATKGGLEKLFF.

CDR3 loop: CAISDGRSSNEQFF. CDR3 nucleotide sequence: TGTGCCATCAGTGACGGGAGAAGTTCCAATGAGCAGTTCTTC. The V and J genes are TRBV10-3 and TRBJ2-1; D might be TRBD2 (6 bases). Trimming removed 3 bases at V and 6 bases at J, with 12 bases between. The CDR3 loop spans 14 amino acids. The germline V gene encodes CDR1 ENHRY and CDR2 SYGVKD.

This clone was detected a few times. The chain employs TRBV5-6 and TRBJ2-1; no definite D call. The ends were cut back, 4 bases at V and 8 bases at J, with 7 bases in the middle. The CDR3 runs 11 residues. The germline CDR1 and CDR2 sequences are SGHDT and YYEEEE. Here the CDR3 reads CASSVFDEQFF. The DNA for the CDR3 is TGTGCCAGCAGCGTCTTCGATGAGCAGTTCTTC.

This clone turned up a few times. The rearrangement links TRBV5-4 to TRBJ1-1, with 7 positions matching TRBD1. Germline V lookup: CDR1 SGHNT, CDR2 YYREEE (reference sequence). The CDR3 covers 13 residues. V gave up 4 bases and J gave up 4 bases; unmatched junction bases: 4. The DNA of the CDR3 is TGTGCCAGCAGCGCCGGACAGGCCACTGAAGCTTTCTTT. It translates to CASSAGQATEAFF.

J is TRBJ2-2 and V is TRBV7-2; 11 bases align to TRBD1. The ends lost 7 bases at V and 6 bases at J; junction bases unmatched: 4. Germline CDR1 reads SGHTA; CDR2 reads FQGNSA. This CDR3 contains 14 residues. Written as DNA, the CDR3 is TGTGCCAGCAAGCGGGACAGGGGGGCCGGGGAGCTGTTTTTT. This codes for CASKRDRGAGELFF.

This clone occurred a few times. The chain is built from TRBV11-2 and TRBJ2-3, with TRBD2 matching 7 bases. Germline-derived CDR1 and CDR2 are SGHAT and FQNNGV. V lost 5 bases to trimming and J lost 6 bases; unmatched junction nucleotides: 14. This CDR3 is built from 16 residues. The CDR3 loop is CASSHFASGGSDTQYF. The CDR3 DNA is TGTGCCAGCAGCCATTTCGCATCGGGAGGAAGTGATACGCAGTATTTT.

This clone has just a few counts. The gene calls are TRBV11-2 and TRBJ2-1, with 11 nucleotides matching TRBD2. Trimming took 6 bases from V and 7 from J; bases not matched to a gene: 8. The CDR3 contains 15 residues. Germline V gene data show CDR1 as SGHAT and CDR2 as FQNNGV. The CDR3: CASSLIGTSGNEQFF. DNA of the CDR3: TGTGCCAGCAGTCTGATCGGGACTAGCGGTAATGAGCAGTTCTTC.

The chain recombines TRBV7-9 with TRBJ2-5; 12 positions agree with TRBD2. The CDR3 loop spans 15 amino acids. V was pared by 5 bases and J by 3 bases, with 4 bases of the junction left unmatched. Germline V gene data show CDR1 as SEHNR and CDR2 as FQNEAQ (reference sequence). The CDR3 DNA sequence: TGTGCCAGCAGCCAGGGACTAGCGGGTAAAGAGACCCAGTACTTC. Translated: CASSQGLAGKETQYF.

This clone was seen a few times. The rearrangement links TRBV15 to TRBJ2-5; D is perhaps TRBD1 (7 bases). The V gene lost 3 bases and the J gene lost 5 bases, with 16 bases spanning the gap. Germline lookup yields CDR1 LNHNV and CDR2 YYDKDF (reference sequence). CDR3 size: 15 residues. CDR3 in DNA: TGTGCCACCAGCAGCGAGACAGGGAGGATTGAGACCCAGTACTTC. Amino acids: CATSSETGRIETQYF.

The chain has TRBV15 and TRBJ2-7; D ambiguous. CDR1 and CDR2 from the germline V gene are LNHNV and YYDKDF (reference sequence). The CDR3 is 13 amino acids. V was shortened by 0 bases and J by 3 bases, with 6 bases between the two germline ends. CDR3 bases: TGTGCCACCAGCAGAGATCAGGACTACGAGCAGTACTTC. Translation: CATSRDQDYEQYF.